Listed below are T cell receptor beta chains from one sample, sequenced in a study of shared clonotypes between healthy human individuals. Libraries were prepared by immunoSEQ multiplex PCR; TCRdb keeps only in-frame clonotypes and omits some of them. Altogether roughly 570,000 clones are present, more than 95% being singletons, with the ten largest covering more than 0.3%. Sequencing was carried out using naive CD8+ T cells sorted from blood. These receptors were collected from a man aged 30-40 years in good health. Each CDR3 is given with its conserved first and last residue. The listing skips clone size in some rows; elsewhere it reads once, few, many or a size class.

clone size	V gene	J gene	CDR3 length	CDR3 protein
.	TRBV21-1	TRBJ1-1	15	CARRSRASRSTEAFF
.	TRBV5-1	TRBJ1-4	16	CASSSAADATNEKLFF
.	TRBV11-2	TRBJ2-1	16	CASSFRATSSYNEQFF
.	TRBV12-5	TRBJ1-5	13	CASGLGVGQPQHF
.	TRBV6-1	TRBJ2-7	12	CASSGRKYEQYF
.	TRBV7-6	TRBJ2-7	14	CASSLMGETYEQYF
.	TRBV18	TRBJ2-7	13	CASSPPVSYEQYF
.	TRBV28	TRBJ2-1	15	CASGSDRDGYNEQFF
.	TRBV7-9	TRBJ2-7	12	CASSPGALEQYF
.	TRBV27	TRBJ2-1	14	CASRRGSPHNEQFF
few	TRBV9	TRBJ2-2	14	CASSVGGNTGELFF
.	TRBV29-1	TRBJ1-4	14	CSALTRDPIEKLFF
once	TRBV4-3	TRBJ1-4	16	CASSQYWGTDNEKLFF
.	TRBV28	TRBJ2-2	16	CASSPTSSGGTGELFF
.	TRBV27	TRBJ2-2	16	CASSSWTSENTGELFF
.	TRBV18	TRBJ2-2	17	CASSPTLAGGPTGELFF
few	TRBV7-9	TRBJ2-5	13	CASSRGSQETQYF
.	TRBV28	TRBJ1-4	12	CATDSANEKLFF
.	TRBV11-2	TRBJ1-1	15	CASSLGGYGNTEAFF
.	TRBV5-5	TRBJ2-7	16	CASSLWELTSVSEQYF
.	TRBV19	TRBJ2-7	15	CASNTELAGVHEQYF
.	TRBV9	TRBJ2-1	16	CASSGETSGSMGEQFF
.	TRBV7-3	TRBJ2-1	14	CASSDGLQSNEQFF
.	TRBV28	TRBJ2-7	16	CASSDLGQTISYEQYF
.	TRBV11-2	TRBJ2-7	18	CASSKPGLAGTYSYEQYF
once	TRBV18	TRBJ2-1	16	CASSPPSSGNYNEQFF
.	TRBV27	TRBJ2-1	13	CASSLVPHNEQFF
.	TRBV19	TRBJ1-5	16	CASSRDRADGGQPQHF
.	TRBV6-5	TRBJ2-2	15	CASSYTKEYTGELFF
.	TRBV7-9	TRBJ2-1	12	CASRAFANEQFF
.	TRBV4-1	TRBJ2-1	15	CASTYTSGRGPEQFF
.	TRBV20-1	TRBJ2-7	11	CSALTSDEQYF
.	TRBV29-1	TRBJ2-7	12	CSAWANSYEQYF
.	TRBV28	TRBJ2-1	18	CASSLRHLAGPLYNEQFF
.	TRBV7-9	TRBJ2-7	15	CASSPRGGRETEQYF
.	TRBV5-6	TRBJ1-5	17	CASSLGGQGTGNQPQHF
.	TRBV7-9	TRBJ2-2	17	CASSPLIGQGNTGELFF
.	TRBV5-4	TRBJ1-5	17	CASSARTQGLLNQPQHF
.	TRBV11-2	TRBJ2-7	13	CASSTGQAIEQYF
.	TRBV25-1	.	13	CASSEYRNYEQYF
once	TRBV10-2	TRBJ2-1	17	CASSAPSGRVEDNEQFF
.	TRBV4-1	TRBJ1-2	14	CASSQTRDSYGYTF